This TCR beta chain was observed in a study of blood T cell repertoires in COVID-19. Study-level background: Nucleic acid was either cDNA or gDNA, and it came from T cells, B-cell-depleted T cells, or PBMCs.

The data were produced by immunoSEQ multiplex PCR, yet TCRdb's version contains in-frame clones alone and is incomplete. The table lists 80,000 to 85,000 clones, around 88% of them singletons, with 4.8% in the top ten. Sequencing was carried out using peripheral blood. This sequence was found in a woman older than 75 with acute or convalescent COVID-19.

CDR3 DNA sequence: TGTGCCAGTAGTACCGACGGGACAGGGGGACGGTATGGCTACACCTTC. Translation gives CASSTDGTGGRYGYTF. The J gene is TRBJ1-2, the V gene TRBV19; TRBD1 matches at 11 bases. The J segment lost 5 bases and the V segment lost 4 bases, leaving 9 bases of the junction unmatched. CDR1 is LNHDA, CDR2 SQIVND, per germline (reference sequence). CDR3 size: 16 residues. Full variable domain (rest looked up from reference TRBV19 and TRBJ1-2): DGGITQSPKYLFRKEGQNVTLSCEQNLNHDAMYWYRQDPGQGLRLIYYSQIVNDFQKGDIAEGYSVSREKKESFPLTVTSAQKNPTAFYLCASSTDGTGGRYGYTFGSGTRLTVV.